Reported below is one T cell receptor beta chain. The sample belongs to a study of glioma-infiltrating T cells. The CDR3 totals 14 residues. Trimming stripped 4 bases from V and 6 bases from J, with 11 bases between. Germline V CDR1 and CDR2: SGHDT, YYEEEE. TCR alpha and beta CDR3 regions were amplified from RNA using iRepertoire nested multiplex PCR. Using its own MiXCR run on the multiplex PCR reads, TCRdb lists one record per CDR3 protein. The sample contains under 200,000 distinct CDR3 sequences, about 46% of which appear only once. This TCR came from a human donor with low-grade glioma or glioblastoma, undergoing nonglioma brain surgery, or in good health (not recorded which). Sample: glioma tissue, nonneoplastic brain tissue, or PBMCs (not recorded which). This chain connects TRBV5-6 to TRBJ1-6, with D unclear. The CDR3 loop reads CASSQGRSNSPLHF. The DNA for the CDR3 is TGTGCCAGCAGCCAAGGACGGAGTAATTCACCCCTCCACTTT. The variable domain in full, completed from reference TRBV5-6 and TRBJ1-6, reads DAGVTQSPTHLIKTRGQQVTLRCSPKSGHDTVSWYQQALGQGPQFIFQYYEEEERQRGNFPDRFSGHQFPNYSSELNVNALLLGDSALYLCASSQGRSNSPLHFGNGTRLTVT.